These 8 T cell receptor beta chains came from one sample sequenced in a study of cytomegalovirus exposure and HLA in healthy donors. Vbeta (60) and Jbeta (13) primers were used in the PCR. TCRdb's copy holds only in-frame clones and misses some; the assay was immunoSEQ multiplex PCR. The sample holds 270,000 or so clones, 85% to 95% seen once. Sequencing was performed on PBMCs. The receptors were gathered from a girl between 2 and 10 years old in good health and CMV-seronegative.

In nucleotides, the CDR3 is TGTGCCAGTAGTGTAGGGACTAGCGTCAATCGCGAGCAGTACTTC. Residues: CASSVGTSVNREQYF. The chain couples TRBV19 to TRBJ2-7; the match to TRBD2 covers 10 bases. CDR1 is LNHDA, CDR2 SQIVND, per germline (reference sequence). V lost 5 bases, J lost 6 bases, and 10 bases stayed unmatched. The CDR3 is 15 amino acids.

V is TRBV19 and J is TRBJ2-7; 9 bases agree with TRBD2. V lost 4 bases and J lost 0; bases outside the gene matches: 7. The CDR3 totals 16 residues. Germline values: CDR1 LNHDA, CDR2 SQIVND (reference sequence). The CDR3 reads CASSRSTSGFSYEQYF. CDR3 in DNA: TGTGCCAGTAGTAGGTCCACTAGCGGGTTCTCCTACGAGCAGTACTTC.

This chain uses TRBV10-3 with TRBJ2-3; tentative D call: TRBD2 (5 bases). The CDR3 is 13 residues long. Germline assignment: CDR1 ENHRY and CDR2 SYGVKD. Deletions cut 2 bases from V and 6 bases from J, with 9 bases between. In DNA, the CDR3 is TGTGCCATCAGTGAGGGTAGAGGGGATACGCAGTATTTT. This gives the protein CAISEGRGDTQYF.

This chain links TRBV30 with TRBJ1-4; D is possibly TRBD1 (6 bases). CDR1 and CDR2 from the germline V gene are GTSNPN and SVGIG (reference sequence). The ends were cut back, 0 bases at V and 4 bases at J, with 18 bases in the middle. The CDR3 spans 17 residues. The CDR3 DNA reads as TGTGCCTGGAGTGTATTGCAGGGGCGAACGGTTAATGAAAAACTGTTTTTT. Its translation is CAWSVLQGRTVNEKLFF.

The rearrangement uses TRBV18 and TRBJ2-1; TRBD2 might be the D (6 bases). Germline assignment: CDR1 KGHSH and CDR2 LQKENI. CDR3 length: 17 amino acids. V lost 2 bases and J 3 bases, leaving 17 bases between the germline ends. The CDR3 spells CASSPKPLGLNYNEQFF. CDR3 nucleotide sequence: TGTGCCAGCTCACCAAAACCCTTGGGACTGAACTACAATGAGCAGTTCTTC.

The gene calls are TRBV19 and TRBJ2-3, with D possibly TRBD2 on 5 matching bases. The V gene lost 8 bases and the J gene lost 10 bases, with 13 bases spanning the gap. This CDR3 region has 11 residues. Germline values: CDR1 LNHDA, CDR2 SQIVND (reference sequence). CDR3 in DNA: TGTGCCAGTCGAGAGGGATCTTCGCAGTATTTT. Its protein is CASREGSSQYF.

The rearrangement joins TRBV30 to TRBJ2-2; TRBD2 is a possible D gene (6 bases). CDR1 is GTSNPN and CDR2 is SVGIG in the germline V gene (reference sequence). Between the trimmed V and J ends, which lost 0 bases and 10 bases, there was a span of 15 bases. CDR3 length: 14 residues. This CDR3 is CAWSVLAWREELFF. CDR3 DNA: TGTGCCTGGAGTGTCCTAGCTTGGAGGGAGGAGCTGTTTTTT.

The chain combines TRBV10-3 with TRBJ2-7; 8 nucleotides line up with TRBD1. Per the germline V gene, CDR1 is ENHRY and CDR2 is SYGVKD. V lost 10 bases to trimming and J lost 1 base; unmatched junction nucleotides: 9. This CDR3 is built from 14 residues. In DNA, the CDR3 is TGTGCCAGCACTTCAGGGGGCTTATCCTACGAGCAGTACTTC. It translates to CASTSGGLSYEQYF.